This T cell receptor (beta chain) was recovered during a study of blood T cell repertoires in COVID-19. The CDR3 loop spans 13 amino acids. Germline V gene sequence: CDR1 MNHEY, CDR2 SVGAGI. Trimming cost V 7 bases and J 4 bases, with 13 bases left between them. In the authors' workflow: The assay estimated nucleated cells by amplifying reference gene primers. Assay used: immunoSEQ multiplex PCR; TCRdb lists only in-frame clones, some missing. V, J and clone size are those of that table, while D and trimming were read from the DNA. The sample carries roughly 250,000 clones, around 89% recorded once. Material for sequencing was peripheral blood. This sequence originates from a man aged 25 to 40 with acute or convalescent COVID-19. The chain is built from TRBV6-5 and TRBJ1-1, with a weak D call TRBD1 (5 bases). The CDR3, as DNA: TGTGCCAGCAACCAGTTAAGGGGCACTGAAGCTTTCTTT. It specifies CASNQLRGTEAFF.